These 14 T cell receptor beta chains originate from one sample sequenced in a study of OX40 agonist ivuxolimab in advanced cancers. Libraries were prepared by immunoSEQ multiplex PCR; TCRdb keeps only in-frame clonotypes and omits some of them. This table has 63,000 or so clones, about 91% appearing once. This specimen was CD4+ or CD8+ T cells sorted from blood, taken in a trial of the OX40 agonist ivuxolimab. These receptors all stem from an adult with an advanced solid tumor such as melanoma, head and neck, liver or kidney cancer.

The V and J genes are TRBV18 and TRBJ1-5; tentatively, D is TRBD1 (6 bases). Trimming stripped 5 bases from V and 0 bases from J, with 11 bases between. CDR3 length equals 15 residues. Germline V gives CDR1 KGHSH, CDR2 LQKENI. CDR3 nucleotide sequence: TGTGCCAGCTCAGGACAGCAGAATAGCAATCAGCCCCAGCATTTT. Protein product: CASSGQQNSNQPQHF.

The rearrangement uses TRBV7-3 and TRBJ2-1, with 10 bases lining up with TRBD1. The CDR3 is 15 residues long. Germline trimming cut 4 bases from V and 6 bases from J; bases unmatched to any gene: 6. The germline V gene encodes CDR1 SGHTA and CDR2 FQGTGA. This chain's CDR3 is CASSWGTGDFNEQFF. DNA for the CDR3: TGTGCCAGCAGCTGGGGGACAGGGGATTTCAATGAGCAGTTCTTC.

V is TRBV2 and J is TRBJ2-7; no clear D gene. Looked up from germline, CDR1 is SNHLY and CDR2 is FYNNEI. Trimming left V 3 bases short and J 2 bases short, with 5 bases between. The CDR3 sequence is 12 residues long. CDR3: CASSEGTYEQYF. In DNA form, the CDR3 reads TGTGCCAGCAGTGAGGGAACCTACGAGCAGTACTTC.

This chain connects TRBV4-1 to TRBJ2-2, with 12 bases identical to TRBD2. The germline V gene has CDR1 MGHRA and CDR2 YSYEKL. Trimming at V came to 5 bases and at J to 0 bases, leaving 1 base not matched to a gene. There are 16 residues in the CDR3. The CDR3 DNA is TGCGCCAGCAGCGCTAGCGGGAGGGCGAACACCGGGGAGCTGTTTTTT. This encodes CASSASGRANTGELFF.

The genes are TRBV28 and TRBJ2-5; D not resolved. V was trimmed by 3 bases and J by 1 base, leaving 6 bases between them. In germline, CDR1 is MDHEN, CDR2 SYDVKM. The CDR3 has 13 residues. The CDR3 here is CASSFWTQETQYF. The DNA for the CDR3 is TGTGCCAGCAGTTTCTGGACCCAAGAGACCCAGTACTTC.

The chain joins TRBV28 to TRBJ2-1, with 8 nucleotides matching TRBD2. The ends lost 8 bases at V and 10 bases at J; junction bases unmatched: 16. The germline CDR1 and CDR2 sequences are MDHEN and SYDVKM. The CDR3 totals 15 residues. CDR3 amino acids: CASQPGLDTVEEQFF. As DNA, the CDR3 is TGTGCCAGCCAACCGGGACTAGATACCGTGGAAGAGCAGTTCTTC. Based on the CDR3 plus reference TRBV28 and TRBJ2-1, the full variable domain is DVKVTQSSRYLVKRTGEKVFLECVQDMDHENMFWYRQDPGLGLRLIYFSYDVKMKEKGDIPEGYSVSREKKERFSLILESASTNQTSMYLCASQPGLDTVEEQFFGPGTRLTVL.

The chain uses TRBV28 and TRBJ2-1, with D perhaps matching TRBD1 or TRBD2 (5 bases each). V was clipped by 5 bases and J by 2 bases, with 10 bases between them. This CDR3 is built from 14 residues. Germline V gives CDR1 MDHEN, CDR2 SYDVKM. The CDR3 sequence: CASSEGRTYNEQFF. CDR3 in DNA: TGTGCCAGCAGTGAGGGACGGACCTACAATGAGCAGTTCTTC.

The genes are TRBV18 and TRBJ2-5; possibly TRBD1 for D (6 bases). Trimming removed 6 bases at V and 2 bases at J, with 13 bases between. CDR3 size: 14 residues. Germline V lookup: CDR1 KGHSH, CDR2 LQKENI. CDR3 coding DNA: TGTGCCAGCTCCGAGACAGGACCACAAGAGACCCAGTACTTC. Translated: CASSETGPQETQYF.

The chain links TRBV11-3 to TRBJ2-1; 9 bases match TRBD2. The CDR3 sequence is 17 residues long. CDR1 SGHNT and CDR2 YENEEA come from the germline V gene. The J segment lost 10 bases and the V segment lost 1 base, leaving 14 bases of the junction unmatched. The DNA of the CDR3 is TGTGCCAGCAGCTTAGGTTCGGGGGCTAGCGGGACGGACGAGCAGTTCTTC. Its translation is CASSLGSGASGTDEQFF.

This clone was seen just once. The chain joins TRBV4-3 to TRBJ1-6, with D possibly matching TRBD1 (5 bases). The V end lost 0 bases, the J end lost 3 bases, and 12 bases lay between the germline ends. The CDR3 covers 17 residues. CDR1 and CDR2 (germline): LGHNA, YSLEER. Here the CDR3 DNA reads TGCGCCAGCAGCCAAGAAGACAGAATTGACTATAATTCACCCCTCCACTTT. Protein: CASSQEDRIDYNSPLHF.

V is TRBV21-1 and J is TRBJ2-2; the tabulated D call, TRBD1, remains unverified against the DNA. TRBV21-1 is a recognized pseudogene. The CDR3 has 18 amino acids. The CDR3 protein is CASSHNRTGGEGTGELFF. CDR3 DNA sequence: TGTGCCAGCAGCCATAACCGGACAGGGGGCGAGGGCACCGGGGAGCTGTTTTTT.

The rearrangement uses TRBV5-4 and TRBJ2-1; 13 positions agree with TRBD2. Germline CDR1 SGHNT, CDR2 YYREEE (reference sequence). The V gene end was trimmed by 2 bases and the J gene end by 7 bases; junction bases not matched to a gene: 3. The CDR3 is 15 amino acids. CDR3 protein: CASSFGTSGVNEQFF. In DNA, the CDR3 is TGTGCCAGCAGCTTTGGGACTAGCGGGGTTAATGAGCAGTTCTTC. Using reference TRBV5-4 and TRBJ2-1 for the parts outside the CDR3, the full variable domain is ETGVTQSPTHLIKTRGQQVTLRCSSQSGHNTVSWYQQALGQGPQFIFQYYREEENGRGNFPPRFSGLQFPNYSSELNVNALELDDSALYLCASSFGTSGVNEQFFGPGTRLTVL.

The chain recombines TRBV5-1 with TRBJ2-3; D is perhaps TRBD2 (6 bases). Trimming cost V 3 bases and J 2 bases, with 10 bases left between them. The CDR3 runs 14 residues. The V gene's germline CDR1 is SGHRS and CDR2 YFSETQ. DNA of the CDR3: TGCGCCAGCAGCTCGGACTACACCACAGATACGCAGTATTTT. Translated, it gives CASSSDYTTDTQYF.

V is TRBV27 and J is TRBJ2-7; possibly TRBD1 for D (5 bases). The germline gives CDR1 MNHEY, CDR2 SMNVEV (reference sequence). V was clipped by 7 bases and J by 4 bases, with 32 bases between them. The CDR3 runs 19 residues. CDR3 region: CASNPLSLSQAGRVYEQYF. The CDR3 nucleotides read TGTGCCAGCAATCCATTATCCCTATCCCAGGCAGGCAGGGTTTACGAGCAGTACTTC.